Listed below are T cell receptor beta chains from one sample, sequenced in a study of PD-1 blockade in mismatch repair-deficient tumors. Profiling relied on immunoSEQ multiplex PCR, and the TCRdb table lists in-frame clones only, not all of them. Of roughly 79,000 clones detected, roughly 80% appear once; the ten largest clones hold over 4.5%. The sample in question was peripheral blood, obtained 44 weeks after starting pembrolizumab. The source of these receptors is an adult with mismatch repair-deficient cancer. Each CDR3 is given with its conserved first and last residue. Fields, in order: clone size, D gene, V gene, J gene, CDR3 protein, CDR3 DNA. The D gene is left open where the match is weak. Clone size, where shown, is once, few, many, or a class for clones that have expanded.

clone_size: few; d_call: TRBD1; v_call: TRBV6-5; j_call: TRBJ1-2; cdr3_aa: CASSQDRAGGYTF; cdr3_nt: TGTGCCAGCAGTCAGGACAGGGCGGGCGGCTACACCTTC
clone_size: -; d_call: -; v_call: TRBV7-8; j_call: TRBJ2-5; cdr3_aa: CASSFRSGTSQETQYF; cdr3_nt: TGTGCCAGCAGCTTTAGATCCGGGACTTCACAAGAGACCCAGTACTTC
clone_size: -; d_call: -; v_call: TRBV19; j_call: TRBJ1-3; cdr3_aa: CASSISSGNTIYF; cdr3_nt: TGTGCCAGTAGTATCTCCTCTGGAAACACCATATATTTT
clone_size: -; d_call: TRBD1; v_call: TRBV6-5; j_call: TRBJ1-1; cdr3_aa: CASRFDRGGTEAFF; cdr3_nt: TGTGCCAGCAGATTCGACAGGGGAGGCACTGAAGCTTTCTTT
clone_size: once; d_call: TRBD1; v_call: TRBV6-5; j_call: TRBJ2-1; cdr3_aa: CASSYGQGSNEQFF; cdr3_nt: TGTGCCAGCAGTTACGGACAGGGTTCAAATGAGCAGTTCTTC
clone_size: -; d_call: TRBD1; v_call: TRBV30; j_call: TRBJ1-2; cdr3_aa: CAWYQGQEDYGYTF; cdr3_nt: TGTGCCTGGTACCAGGGACAGGAGGACTATGGCTACACCTTC
clone_size: -; d_call: -; v_call: TRBV27; j_call: TRBJ2-1; cdr3_aa: CASSPWDSPNEQFF; cdr3_nt: TGTGCCAGCAGTCCATGGGACTCTCCCAATGAGCAGTTCTTC
clone_size: -; d_call: TRBD2; v_call: TRBV30; j_call: TRBJ2-1; cdr3_aa: CAWASGLGDEQFF; cdr3_nt: TGTGCCTGGGCTAGCGGTTTGGGGGATGAGCAGTTCTTC
clone_size: -; d_call: -; v_call: TRBV19; j_call: TRBJ1-1; cdr3_aa: CASSSRAGRMNTEAFF; cdr3_nt: TGTGCCAGTAGTTCCCGGGCCGGAAGGATGAACACTGAAGCTTTCTTT
clone_size: -; d_call: -; v_call: TRBV9; j_call: TRBJ2-4; cdr3_aa: CASSAEGQLKNIQYF; cdr3_nt: TGTGCCAGCAGCGCCGAGGGACAATTAAAAAACATTCAGTACTTC
clone_size: -; d_call: -; v_call: TRBV19; j_call: TRBJ1-5; cdr3_aa: CASSIDPAGTQPQHF; cdr3_nt: TGTGCCAGTAGTATAGATCCCGCCGGGACTCAGCCCCAGCATTTT
clone_size: -; d_call: -; v_call: TRBV30; j_call: TRBJ1-4; cdr3_aa: CAWSTGKGGEKLFF; cdr3_nt: TGTGCCTGGTCTACAGGTAAAGGAGGTGAAAAACTGTTTTTT
clone_size: few; d_call: TRBD1; v_call: TRBV6-5; j_call: TRBJ1-1; cdr3_aa: CASSYGTGRAEAFF; cdr3_nt: TGTGCCAGCAGTTATGGGACAGGGCGTGCGGAAGCTTTCTTT
clone_size: -; d_call: -; v_call: TRBV5-1; j_call: TRBJ1-1; cdr3_aa: CASSLEARNTEAFF; cdr3_nt: TGCGCCAGCAGCTTGGAGGCCAGGAACACTGAAGCTTTCTTT
clone_size: -; d_call: -; v_call: TRBV14; j_call: TRBJ2-6; cdr3_aa: CPHSQGGESGANVLTF; cdr3_nt: TGTCCGCACAGCCAAGGTGGGGAGTCTGGGGCCAACGTCCTGACTTTC
clone_size: few; d_call: TRBD1; v_call: TRBV18; j_call: TRBJ1-1; cdr3_aa: CASSPKGAEAFF; cdr3_nt: TGTGCCAGCTCACCAAAGGGGGCGGAAGCTTTCTTT
clone_size: few; d_call: TRBD1; v_call: TRBV11-1; j_call: TRBJ1-2; cdr3_aa: CASSVGDRDYGYTF; cdr3_nt: TGTGCCAGCAGCGTCGGGGACAGAGACTATGGCTACACCTTC
clone_size: -; d_call: TRBD1; v_call: TRBV25-1; j_call: TRBJ2-2; cdr3_aa: CASRRQGGNGELFF; cdr3_nt: TGTGCCAGCCGAAGACAGGGGGGTAACGGGGAGCTGTTTTTT
clone_size: -; d_call: -; v_call: TRBV19; j_call: TRBJ2-7; cdr3_aa: CARRDPYEQYF; cdr3_nt: TGTGCCAGAAGAGACCCGTACGAGCAGTACTTC
clone_size: -; d_call: TRBD2; v_call: TRBV9; j_call: TRBJ2-1; cdr3_aa: CASSALGSGSNEQFF; cdr3_nt: TGTGCCAGCAGCGCCTTGGGTAGCGGGAGTAATGAGCAGTTCTTC
clone_size: -; d_call: TRBD2; v_call: TRBV2; j_call: TRBJ2-2; cdr3_aa: CASSTGTRTGELFF; cdr3_nt: TGTGCCAGCAGTACCGGGACTAGAACCGGGGAGCTGTTTTTT
clone_size: few; d_call: -; v_call: TRBV2; j_call: TRBJ1-2; cdr3_aa: CASSGSGAREGYTF; cdr3_nt: TGTGCCAGCAGTGGTTCAGGGGCGAGGGAGGGCTACACCTTC
clone_size: -; d_call: TRBD2; v_call: TRBV7-9; j_call: TRBJ2-7; cdr3_aa: CASSWSLGGRPHEQYF; cdr3_nt: TGTGCCAGCAGCTGGTCCCTCGGCGGGAGACCACACGAGCAGTACTTC
clone_size: -; d_call: TRBD2; v_call: TRBV7-8; j_call: TRBJ2-3; cdr3_aa: CASSPRVGTSGRKDTQYF; cdr3_nt: TGTGCCAGCAGCCCAAGGGTAGGGACTAGCGGGAGGAAAGATACGCAGTATTTT
clone_size: once; d_call: -; v_call: TRBV19; j_call: TRBJ1-5; cdr3_aa: CASSMVRHQPQHF; cdr3_nt: TGTGCCAGTAGTATGGTCCGGCATCAGCCCCAGCATTTT
clone_size: once; d_call: -; v_call: TRBV5-4; j_call: TRBJ1-2; cdr3_aa: CASSFVQGNNYGYTF; cdr3_nt: TGTGCCAGCAGCTTCGTCCAGGGAAATAACTATGGCTACACCTTC
clone_size: few; d_call: TRBD2; v_call: TRBV19; j_call: TRBJ2-7; cdr3_aa: CASSESSGSPYEQYF; cdr3_nt: TGTGCCAGTAGTGAATCTAGCGGGAGTCCCTACGAGCAGTACTTC
clone_size: many; d_call: -; v_call: TRBV5-5; j_call: TRBJ2-7; cdr3_aa: CASSSDISYEQYF; cdr3_nt: TGTGCCAGCAGCTCGGACATCTCCTACGAGCAGTACTTC
clone_size: -; d_call: TRBD1; v_call: TRBV19; j_call: TRBJ1-1; cdr3_aa: CASSMFTGTGGETEAFF; cdr3_nt: TGTGCCAGTAGTATGTTCACCGGGACAGGGGGCGAGACTGAAGCTTTCTTT
clone_size: -; d_call: TRBD1; v_call: TRBV10-3; j_call: TRBJ2-7; cdr3_aa: CAIGDSSYEQYF; cdr3_nt: TGTGCCATCGGGGACAGCTCCTACGAGCAGTACTTC
clone_size: few; d_call: -; v_call: TRBV2; j_call: TRBJ2-7; cdr3_aa: CASSESPTVGYEQYF; cdr3_nt: TGTGCCAGCAGTGAAAGCCCGACAGTAGGCTACGAGCAGTACTTC
clone_size: -; d_call: -; v_call: TRBV14; j_call: TRBJ2-7; cdr3_aa: CASSQDPGRGAHEQYF; cdr3_nt: TGTGCCAGCAGCCAAGATCCCGGCAGGGGCGCCCACGAGCAGTACTTC
clone_size: -; d_call: -; v_call: TRBV5-1; j_call: TRBJ2-3; cdr3_aa: CASTFRDADTQYF; cdr3_nt: TGCGCCAGCACCTTCAGGGACGCAGATACGCAGTATTTT
clone_size: -; d_call: -; v_call: TRBV19; j_call: TRBJ1-2; cdr3_aa: CASSIERGRGYTF; cdr3_nt: TGTGCCAGTAGTATCGAAAGGGGCCGAGGCTACACCTTC
clone_size: few; d_call: -; v_call: TRBV14; j_call: TRBJ2-2; cdr3_aa: CASSQSRGGSLRTGELFF; cdr3_nt: TGTGCCAGCAGCCAATCCCGAGGGGGGAGTTTAAGAACCGGGGAGCTGTTTTTT
clone_size: -; d_call: TRBD1; v_call: TRBV7-9; j_call: TRBJ1-1; cdr3_aa: CASSSPTGSNTEAFF; cdr3_nt: TGTGCCAGCAGCTCCCCGACAGGGTCGAACACTGAAGCTTTCTTT
clone_size: -; d_call: TRBD1; v_call: TRBV2; j_call: TRBJ2-7; cdr3_aa: CATQRTGLYEQYF; cdr3_nt: TGTGCCACCCAAAGGACAGGGTTGTACGAGCAGTACTTC
clone_size: -; d_call: -; v_call: TRBV5-4; j_call: TRBJ1-1; cdr3_aa: CASSLGALNTEAFF; cdr3_nt: TGTGCCAGCAGCTTGGGGGCCCTGAACACTGAAGCTTTCTTT
clone_size: -; d_call: -; v_call: TRBV7-2; j_call: TRBJ2-7; cdr3_aa: CASSLELIYEQYF; cdr3_nt: TGTGCCAGCAGCTTAGAACTGATCTACGAGCAGTACTTC
clone_size: -; d_call: -; v_call: TRBV30; j_call: TRBJ1-1; cdr3_aa: CAWSVQPGTEAFF; cdr3_nt: TGTGCCTGGAGTGTTCAGCCGGGCACTGAAGCTTTCTTT
clone_size: few; d_call: -; v_call: TRBV12-5; j_call: TRBJ2-7; cdr3_aa: CASVNSDRSYEQYF; cdr3_nt: TGTGCTAGTGTTAACTCGGACAGATCCTACGAGCAGTACTTC
clone_size: once; d_call: -; v_call: TRBV27; j_call: TRBJ2-5; cdr3_aa: CASSLSVGGSSETQYF; cdr3_nt: TGTGCCAGCAGTTTATCTGTTGGGGGCTCCTCAGAGACCCAGTACTTC
clone_size: once; d_call: TRBD1; v_call: TRBV7-2; j_call: TRBJ2-5; cdr3_aa: CASSSYRGSQYF; cdr3_nt: TGTGCCAGCAGCTCTTACAGGGGATCCCAGTACTTC
clone_size: -; d_call: -; v_call: TRBV5-1; j_call: TRBJ2-5; cdr3_aa: CASSLFGIQETQYF; cdr3_nt: TGCGCCAGCAGCCTGTTCGGTATTCAAGAGACCCAGTACTTC
clone_size: once; d_call: -; v_call: TRBV29-1; j_call: TRBJ2-7; cdr3_aa: CSVEVYAGGKSAYEQYF; cdr3_nt: TGCAGCGTTGAGGTTTATGCCGGCGGGAAGTCGGCCTACGAGCAGTACTTC
clone_size: once; d_call: TRBD2; v_call: TRBV4-1; j_call: TRBJ2-5; cdr3_aa: CASSQVWTSEQETQYF; cdr3_nt: TGCGCCAGCAGCCAAGTATGGACTAGCGAGCAAGAGACCCAGTACTTC
clone_size: -; d_call: TRBD1; v_call: TRBV30; j_call: TRBJ1-2; cdr3_aa: CAWSAETTGAAF; cdr3_nt: TGTGCCTGGAGCGCAGAAACAACAGGGGCTGCCTTC
clone_size: once; d_call: TRBD2; v_call: TRBV4-1; j_call: TRBJ2-7; cdr3_aa: CASSQAASGRAQSYEQYF; cdr3_nt: TGCGCCAGCAGCCAAGCGGCTAGCGGGAGGGCCCAGTCATACGAGCAGTACTTC
clone_size: few; d_call: TRBD2; v_call: TRBV2; j_call: TRBJ2-1; cdr3_aa: CASRSAGTYNEQFF; cdr3_nt: TGTGCCAGCAGATCAGCGGGGACCTACAATGAGCAGTTCTTC